A single sample is the source of the 21 T cell receptor beta chains below, sequenced in a study of T cells in Graves' hyperthyroidism and ophthalmopathy (dated by TCRdb to 2018 to 2020). The library was generated by multiplex PCR. Sequenced using an Illumina HiSeq 2000. The TCR beta CDR3 regions were amplified from the RNA transcripts. The first round of RT-PCR for the TCR CDR3 was performed with the HTBI primer set and the Qiagen OneStep RT-PCR kit. The public reads were reprocessed in TCRdb via fastp at Q25 and MiXCR, keeping in-frame beta chains. Records with the same CDR3 protein are collapsed into one entry carrying the most frequent genes and DNA. The sample data list hundreds of thousands of distinct CDR3 sequences, and around 38% of these were observed just once. The ten largest clones take up 7.5% to 9.5% of the sample. Source material: blood. These receptors came from a man younger than 35 with Graves' hyperthyroidism.

The rearrangement joins TRBV7-3 to TRBJ2-5; a weak D match, TRBD1 (7 bases). Judging by the DNA end, TRBJ2-1 fits better; the J call may be wrong. The length of the CDR3 is 13 residues. Germline V gene data show CDR1 as SGHTA and CDR2 as FQGTGA. The CDR3 DNA reads TGTGCCAGCAGCCCCCGGACAGGCGGGACCCAGTTCTTC. Translation: CASSPRTGGTQFF.

This chain links TRBV6-5 with TRBJ2-5; D is undetermined. Between the trimmed V and J ends, which lost 0 bases and 5 bases, there was a span of 19 bases. The CDR3 loop spans 17 amino acids. CDR1 is MNHEY, CDR2 SVGAGI, per germline. The CDR3 sequence: CASSYSILRREWETQYF. CDR3 nucleotide sequence: TGTGCCAGCAGTTACTCGATCCTGAGGAGAGAGTGGGAGACCCAGTACTTC.

In its sample, this clonotype was seen once. At one of its ends the junction is not consistent with the germline gene, which may arise from a read error. V usage is TRBV5-1 and J usage is TRBJ2-2; D unresolved. CDR3 length: 13 amino acids. Germline values: CDR1 SGHRS, CDR2 YFSETQ. For the CDR3, the DNA is TGTGCCAGCAGCCCAAGGAAGTCCGGGGAGCTGTTTTTT. This translates into CASSPRKSGELFF.

The gene calls are TRBV24-1 and TRBJ2-7; 11 bases agree with TRBD2. Germline CDR1 is KGHDR and CDR2 is SFDVKD. This CDR3 has 14 amino acids. V was clipped by 4 bases and J by 6 bases; unmatched bases: 4. The CDR3 sequence: CATSDAGLAGEQYF. CDR3 DNA sequence: TGTGCCACCAGTGACGCTGGACTAGCGGGCGAGCAGTACTTC.

V and J are TRBV7-9 and TRBJ2-7, with 10 bases lining up with TRBD2. Germline V CDR1 and CDR2: SEHNR, FQNEAQ (reference sequence). V gave up 5 bases and J gave up 6 bases; unmatched junction bases: 10. The length of the CDR3 is 15 residues. In nucleotides, the CDR3 is TGTGCCAGCAGCCCCCTAGCGGGAGAGGGATCCGAGCAGTACTTC. This translates into CASSPLAGEGSEQYF.

Many counts were recorded for this clonotype. The genes are TRBV10-3 and TRBJ2-7; 13 positions agree with TRBD2. The germline V gene has CDR1 ENHRY and CDR2 SYGVKD. Unmatched junction bases numbered 12, after V lost 10 bases and J lost 3 bases. This CDR3 is built from 16 residues. CDR3 nucleotides: TGTGCCACCAGACTTGGGACTAGCGGGGCGGGCTACGAGCAGTACTTC. Its translation is CATRLGTSGAGYEQYF.

There are a few counts of this clonotype. The chain couples TRBV12-3 or TRBV12-4 to TRBJ1-5, with D unresolved. Between the trimmed V and J ends, which lost 2 bases and 3 bases, there was a span of 11 bases. The CDR3 sequence is 15 residues long. The CDR3 bases are TGTGCCAGCAGTTTATCGATTACACCCAATCAGCCCCAGCATTTT. Encoded protein: CASSLSITPNQPQHF.

The sample holds a few counts of this clonotype. The DNA for the CDR3 is TGTGCCAGCAGCCCCTCGGAAGGGGGCGCAACAGAGACCCAGTACTTC. Protein sequence: CASSPSEGGATETQYF. The chain joins TRBV11-2 to TRBJ2-5, with 7 bases matching TRBD1. This CDR3 contains 16 residues. V gave up 5 bases and J gave up 4 bases; unmatched junction bases: 13. CDR1 and CDR2 (germline): SGHAT, FQNNGV.

The genes are TRBV5-1 and TRBJ2-7, with D possibly matching TRBD2 (5 bases). V lost 2 bases to trimming and J lost 3 bases, with 12 bases between them. CDR3 length: 14 amino acids. The germline gives CDR1 SGHRS, CDR2 YFSETQ. CDR3 protein: CASSFVGEYYEQYF. The CDR3 DNA reads as TGCGCCAGCAGCTTTGTCGGGGAGTACTACGAGCAGTACTTC.

This rearrangement joins TRBV5-4 to TRBJ1-5; 7 bases line up with TRBD1. V shed 4 bases and J 7 bases; nucleotides not matched to a gene: 8. CDR1 and CDR2 (germline): SGHNT, YYREEE (reference sequence). The CDR3 extends over 14 amino acids. This CDR3 reads CASSQGDSDQPQHF. The CDR3 nucleotides read TGTGCCAGCAGCCAAGGGGACAGCGACCAGCCCCAGCATTTT.

This chain joins TRBV6-4 and TRBJ2-5; D ambiguous. CDR3 length: 13 residues. Germline V gene sequence: CDR1 MRHNA, CDR2 SNTAGT. Trimming removed 5 bases from V and 5 bases from J, with 12 bases in between. Here the CDR3 reads CASSTIVGETQYF. CDR3 bases: TGTGCCAGCAGTACGATTGTTGGGGAGACCCAGTACTTC.

The chain couples TRBV12-3 or TRBV12-4 to TRBJ2-5; 16 bases match TRBD2. After removal of 6 bases from V and 7 bases from J, the junction contained 5 bases not matched to a gene. CDR3 length: 15 amino acids. CDR3 amino acids: CASSPGLAGGRTQYF. The CDR3 DNA sequence: TGTGCCAGCAGCCCGGGACTAGCGGGGGGGCGGACCCAGTACTTC.

The V and J genes are TRBV10-3 and TRBJ1-5; possibly TRBD1 for D (5 bases). CDR3 length: 14 residues. CDR1 is ENHRY and CDR2 is SYGVKD in the germline V gene. The V end lost 10 bases, the J end lost 14 bases, and 27 bases lay between the germline ends. The CDR3 DNA reads as TGTGCCACTGGCCCGATCAGGCAATGGGGCTACGAGCATTTT. Amino acid sequence: CATGPIRQWGYEHF.

Comments on this clonotype: One end of the junction varies from germline; a read error may be responsible. The chain couples TRBV25-1 to TRBJ1-2; D gene uncertain. Per germline, CDR1 MGHDK and CDR2 SYGVNS. The CDR3 has 14 residues. The CDR3 coding sequence is TGCGCCAGCAGCCAAGATCCGAAAAACTATGGCTACACCTTC. Its protein product is CASSQDPKNYGYTF.

The sample holds a few counts of this clonotype. The chain has TRBV6-5 and TRBJ2-7, with TRBD1 matching over 7 bases. The CDR3 covers 12 residues. Germline lookup yields CDR1 MNHEY and CDR2 SVGAGI. V was clipped by 10 bases and J by 3 bases; unmatched bases: 6. CDR3 region: CATGTAFYEQYF. The DNA for the CDR3 is TGTGCCACCGGGACAGCCTTCTACGAGCAGTACTTC.

Of note for this clonotype: A much more abundant neighbour one base away suggests this may be a read error. V is TRBV14 and J is TRBJ2-7; TRBD1 agrees at 7 bases. The length of the CDR3 is 14 residues. Germline V gives CDR1 SGHDN, CDR2 FVKESK. The chain's CDR3 is CASSQVQGVYEQHF. The CDR3 DNA sequence: TGTGCCAGCAGCCAAGTCCAGGGGGTGTACGAGCAGCACTTC.

The V gene is TRBV7-2, the J gene TRBJ1-6; D is undetermined. Germline CDR1 is SGHTA and CDR2 is FQGNSA. The V gene lost 5 bases and the J gene lost 7 bases, with 15 bases spanning the gap. CDR3 length equals 15 residues. CDR3 region: CASSHGPSRNSPLHF. CDR3 nucleotides: TGTGCCAGCAGCCACGGCCCATCGAGGAATTCACCCCTCCACTTT.

The gene calls are TRBV2 and TRBJ2-7, with TRBD2 identical over 11 bases. J gave up 3 bases and V 5 bases, and 6 bases lay outside the gene matches. CDR3 size: 15 residues. Per the germline V gene, CDR1 is SNHLY and CDR2 is FYNNEI. This CDR3 reads CASSPRGLADYEQYF. CDR3 nucleotide sequence: TGTGCCAGCAGTCCTCGGGGACTAGCGGACTACGAGCAGTACTTC.

To note about this clonotype: Germline and junction disagree at one end, which may indicate a read error. The chain carries TRBV2 and TRBJ2-7; 14 positions agree with TRBD2. The length of the CDR3 is 17 residues. CDR1 and CDR2 (germline): SNHLY, FYNNEI. In DNA form, the CDR3 reads TGCGCCAGCAGCCCGGGACTAGCGGGAGATTTTATCCACGAGCAGTACTTC. Translated: CASSPGLAGDFIHEQYF.

The CDR3 protein is CASPQWGGADTGELFF. CDR3 DNA sequence: TGTGCCAGCCCTCAGTGGGGGGGAGCGGACACCGGGGAGCTGTTTTTT. V and J are TRBV19 and TRBJ2-2; 7 bases agree with TRBD2. V dropped 9 bases and J dropped 3; count of bases not matched to a gene: 13. Looked up from germline, CDR1 is LNHDA and CDR2 is SQIVND (reference sequence). The CDR3 consists of 16 residues. The full variable domain, completed using reference TRBV19 and TRBJ2-2, is DGGITQSPKYLFRKEGQNVTLSCEQNLNHDAMYWYRQDPGQGLRLIYYSQIVNDFQKGDIAEGYSVSREKKESFPLTVTSAQKNPTAFYLCASPQWGGADTGELFFGEGSRLTVL.

A word on this clonotype: One junction end does not reproduce the germline sequence, and a read error may be involved. The rearrangement uses TRBV7-7 and TRBJ2-2; D gene uncertain. Looked up from germline, CDR1 is SSHAT and CDR2 is FNYEAQ (reference sequence). The CDR3 consists of 15 residues. DNA for the CDR3: TGTGCTAGCAGCTCCCCCGACCGAGCCCCCGGGGAGCTGTTTTTT. Amino acids: CASSSPDRAPGELFF.